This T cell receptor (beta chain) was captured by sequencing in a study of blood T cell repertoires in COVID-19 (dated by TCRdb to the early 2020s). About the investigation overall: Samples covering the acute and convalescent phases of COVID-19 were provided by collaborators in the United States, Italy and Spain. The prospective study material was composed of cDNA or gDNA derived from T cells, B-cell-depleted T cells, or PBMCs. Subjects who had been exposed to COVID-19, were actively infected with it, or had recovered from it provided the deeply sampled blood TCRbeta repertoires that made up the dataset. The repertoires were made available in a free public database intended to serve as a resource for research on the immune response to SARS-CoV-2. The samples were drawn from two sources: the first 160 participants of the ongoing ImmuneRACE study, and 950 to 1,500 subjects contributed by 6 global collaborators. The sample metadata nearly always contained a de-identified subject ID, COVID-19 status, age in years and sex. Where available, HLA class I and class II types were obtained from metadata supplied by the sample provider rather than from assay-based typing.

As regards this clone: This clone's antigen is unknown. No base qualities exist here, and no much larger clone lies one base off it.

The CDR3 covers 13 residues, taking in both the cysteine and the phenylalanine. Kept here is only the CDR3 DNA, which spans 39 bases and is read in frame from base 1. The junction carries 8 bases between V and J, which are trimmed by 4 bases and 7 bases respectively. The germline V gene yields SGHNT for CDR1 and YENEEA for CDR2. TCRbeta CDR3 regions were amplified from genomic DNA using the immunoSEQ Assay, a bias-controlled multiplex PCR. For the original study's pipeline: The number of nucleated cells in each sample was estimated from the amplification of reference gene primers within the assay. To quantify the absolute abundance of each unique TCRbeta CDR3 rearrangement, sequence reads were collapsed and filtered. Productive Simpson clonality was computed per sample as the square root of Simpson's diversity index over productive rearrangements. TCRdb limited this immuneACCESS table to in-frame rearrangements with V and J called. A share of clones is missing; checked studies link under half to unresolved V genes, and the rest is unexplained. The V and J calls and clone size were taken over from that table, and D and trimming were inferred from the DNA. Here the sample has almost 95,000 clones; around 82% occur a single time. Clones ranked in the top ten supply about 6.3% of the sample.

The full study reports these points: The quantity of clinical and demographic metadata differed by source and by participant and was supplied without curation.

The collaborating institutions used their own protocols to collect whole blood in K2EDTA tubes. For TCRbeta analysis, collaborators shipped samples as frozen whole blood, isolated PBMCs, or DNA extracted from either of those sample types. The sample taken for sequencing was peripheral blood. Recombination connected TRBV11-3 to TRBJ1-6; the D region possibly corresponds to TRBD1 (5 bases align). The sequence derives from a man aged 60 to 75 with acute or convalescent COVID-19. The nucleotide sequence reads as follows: TGTGCCAGCAGCTATGACAGAAATTCACCCCTCCACTTT. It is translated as CASSYDRNSPLHF.